This is a list of T cell receptor beta chains from one sample in a study of metastatic and nonmetastatic thyroid tumors. With MiXCR, TCRdb reprocessed the PCR reads. This table has about 4,800 clones, around 30% appearing once. Sequencing was done on a sample of adjacent normal tissue. The receptors originated from a male donor with papillary thyroid cancer or a benign thyroid nodule (not recorded which). Some clones in this sample may be carry-over from other donors' samples. The CDR3 runs from the conserved cysteine through the conserved F or W. D genes are given only for firm matches. Clone size is stated in some rows and not others, as once, few, many or a class when expanded.

TRBV30	medium-sized	TRBJ1-1	NA	CAWSVGRHTEAFF	TGTGCCTGGAGTGTGGGGAGGCACACTGAAGCTTTCTTT
TRBV11-2	medium-sized	TRBJ2-3	NA	CASSPDSSDTQYF	TGTGCCAGCAGCCCCGACTCTAGCGATACGCAGTATTTT
TRBV6-2/TRBV6-3	NA	TRBJ2-7	NA	CASNPMGTWSYERYF	TGTGCCAGCAATCCCATGGGGACATGGTCTTACGAGCGGTACTTC
TRBV20-1	once	TRBJ2-7	NA	CSARERESSYEQYF	TGCAGTGCTAGAGAGCGGGAATCCTCCTACGAGCAGTACTTC
TRBV7-3	medium-sized	TRBJ2-5	TRBD1	CASSFRQGAQETQYF	TGTGCCAGCAGCTTCAGACAGGGGGCCCAAGAGACCCAGTACTTC
TRBV11-1	NA	TRBJ1-4	NA	CASSLVETTNEKLFF	TGTGCCAGCAGCTTGGTAGAGACAACTAATGAAAAACTGTTTTTT
TRBV7-3	NA	TRBJ2-7	NA	CASSLTFSGINEQYF	TGTGCCAGCAGCTTAACGTTTTCGGGGATCAACGAGCAGTACTTC
TRBV6-1	NA	TRBJ2-7	TRBD1	CSSTGTGDYERYF	TGTTCCAGCACCGGGACAGGGGATTACGAGCGGTACTTC
TRBV9	medium-sized	TRBJ2-1	TRBD2	CASSVATGGGNEQFF	TGTGCCAGCAGCGTAGCTACGGGGGGGGGTAATGAGCAGTTCTTC
TRBV7-2	few	TRBJ2-2	NA	CASSTDGLRAGELFF	TGTGCCAGCAGCACAGATGGGCTCAGAGCCGGGGAGCTGTTTTTT
TRBV19	NA	TRBJ2-7	TRBD2	CAWRLAGSYEQYF	TGTGCCTGGAGACTAGCGGGATCCTACGAGCAGTACTTC
TRBV18	many	TRBJ2-1	NA	CASSPGGGSYNEQFF	TGTGCCAGCTCACCAGGGGGAGGTTCCTACAATGAGCAGTTCTTC
TRBV6-1	large	TRBJ1-2	NA	CASAPGGNYGYTF	TGTGCCAGCGCCCCGGGGGGCAACTATGGCTACACCTTC
TRBV19	NA	TRBJ2-2	TRBD2	CASMWTSGGLTGELFF	TGTGCCAGTATGTGGACTAGCGGGGGATTAACCGGGGAGCTGTTTTTT
TRBV20-1	once	TRBJ1-5	NA	CSARDRQGGGQPQHF	TGCAGTGCTAGAGATAGGCAGGGAGGCGGTCAGCCCCAGCATTTT
TRBV6-5	NA	TRBJ1-1	TRBD1	CASSLRTGGNTEAFF	TGTGCCAGCAGTTTGAGGACAGGGGGCAACACTGAAGCTTTCTTT
TRBV7-8	NA	TRBJ2-7	NA	CAIIFLSGEASYEQYF	TGTGCCATCATCTTTCTATCGGGAGAAGCCTCATACGAGCAGTACTTC
TRBV2	NA	TRBJ2-3	TRBD2	CASRPLGLAGVGDTQYF	TGTGCCAGCAGGCCCCTGGGACTAGCGGGAGTAGGCGATACGCAGTATTTT
TRBV6-1	once	TRBJ2-1	NA	CASSVTTCVWAYEQFF	TGTGCCAGCAGTGTAACAACTTGCGTGTGGGCCTATGAGCAGTTCTTC
TRBV2	NA	TRBJ2-7	TRBD1	CASSPDRGSHEQYF	TGTGCCAGCAGCCCGGACAGGGGCTCCCACGAGCAGTACTTC
TRBV6-1	NA	TRBJ2-7	TRBD2	CASSASGTSGRNYEQYF	TGTGCCAGCAGCGCCTCCGGGACTAGCGGGAGGAACTACGAGCAGTACTTC
TRBV28	large	TRBJ2-7	NA	CASSQWAGSPSYEQYF	TGTGCCAGCAGCCAGTGGGCCGGAAGTCCCTCCTACGAGCAGTACTTC
TRBV20-1	NA	TRBJ1-2	TRBD1	CSASGGGAGGYTF	TGCAGTGCCTCGGGAGGGGGCGCGGGTGGCTACACCTTC
TRBV9	NA	TRBJ2-1	NA	CASSVSAPPFRDNEQFF	TGTGCCAGCAGCGTGTCGGCGCCCCCCTTCCGGGACAATGAGCAGTTCTTC
TRBV6-1	few	TRBJ2-1	TRBD2	CASLAGESYNEQFF	TGTGCCAGCTTAGCGGGAGAGTCCTACAATGAGCAGTTCTTC
TRBV7-3	medium-sized	TRBJ1-1	NA	CARDLGADSEAFF	TGTGCCAGAGACTTGGGCGCTGACTCCGAAGCTTTCTTT
TRBV5-4	once	TRBJ1-2	NA	CASSSLGADYGYTF	TGTGCCAGCAGTTCACTCGGGGCGGACTATGGCTACACCTTC
TRBV5-1	NA	TRBJ2-7	NA	CASINGGPTREQYF	TGCGCCAGCATCAATGGGGGCCCGACCCGCGAGCAGTACTTC
TRBV6-1	NA	TRBJ2-3	NA	CASKTEGHTDTQYF	TGTGCCAGCAAGACTGAGGGGCACACAGATACGCAGTATTTT
TRBV7-9	NA	TRBJ2-1	NA	CASSRLASFNEQFF	TGTGCCAGCAGTCGGCTCGCGTCCTTCAATGAGCAGTTCTTC
TRBV6-1	few	TRBJ1-6	NA	CASSPRGVSHNSPLDF	TGTGCCAGTTCCCCCCGAGGTGTGTCGCACAATTCACCCCTCGACTTT
TRBV6-1	large	TRBJ1-3	NA	CASSDPRGMAGNTIYF	TGTGCCAGCAGTGACCCCAGGGGTATGGCTGGAAACACCATATATTTT
TRBV27	NA	TRBJ2-7	NA	CASSLGAGLTYEQYF	TGTGCCAGCAGTTTAGGGGCTGGACTAACGTACGAGCAGTACTTC
TRBV9	medium-sized	TRBJ1-3	NA	CASSVAWELGNTIYF	TGTGCCAGCAGCGTAGCCTGGGAACTTGGAAACACCATATATTTT
TRBV27	few	TRBJ2-7	TRBD2	CASSPLAGAYEQYF	TGTGCCAGCAGTCCTCTAGCGGGAGCCTACGAGCAGTACTTC
TRBV6-1	NA	TRBJ2-7	NA	CASSQTGGLAGEYF	TGTGCCAGCAGTCAGACAGGGGGGCTAGCGGGAGAGTACTTC
TRBV5-1	NA	TRBJ1-1	NA	CASSLATGPTLTNTEAFF	TGCGCCAGCAGCTTGGCAACAGGGCCTACCCTAACGAACACTGAAGCTTTCTTT
TRBV7-9	NA	TRBJ2-2	NA	CASSLVSSAGELFF	TGTGCCAGCAGCTTAGTCTCTAGCGCCGGGGAGCTGTTTTTT
TRBV19	medium-sized	TRBJ1-2	TRBD1	CASRPGQGIGGYTF	TGTGCCAGCCGGCCCGGACAGGGGATCGGTGGCTACACCTTC
TRBV12-3/TRBV12-4	large	TRBJ2-7	TRBD1	CASSSQGGSYEQYF	TGTGCCAGCAGTTCACAGGGGGGTTCCTACGAGCAGTACTTC
TRBV4-2	medium-sized	TRBJ2-7	TRBD2	CASSQAWVAGPYEQYF	TGTGCCAGCAGCCAAGCTTGGGTAGCGGGACCCTACGAGCAGTACTTC
TRBV27	few	TRBJ2-2	TRBD1	CASGPGQPNTGELFF	TGTGCCAGCGGTCCGGGACAGCCGAACACCGGGGAGCTGTTTTTT
TRBV12-3/TRBV12-4	few	TRBJ1-5	NA	CASSFSNQPQHF	TGTGCCAGCAGTTTTTCCAATCAGCCCCAGCATTTT